The 15 T cell receptor beta chains in this list originate from one sample, sequenced in a study of long-term antiretroviral therapy in people with HIV. At the survey level, the v3.0 immunoSEQ assay was run. TCRdb's table, derived via immunoSEQ multiplex PCR, lists solely in-frame clones and lacks some. This sample has tens of thousands of clones, with more than 95% found just once. Here the sequenced sample was unsorted PBMCs, taken 6.9 years after starting antiretroviral therapy. The receptors were gathered from a man younger than 45 with HIV.

This clone was observed a single time. The chain uses TRBV7-3 and TRBJ2-7, with D uncertain. V was cut by 5 bases and J by 3 bases, with 11 bases left in between. The CDR3 sequence is 13 residues long. Germline CDR1 SGHTA, CDR2 FQGTGA. CDR3 loop: CASSGQAFYEQYF. In DNA, the CDR3 is TGTGCCAGCAGCGGCCAAGCTTTCTACGAGCAGTACTTC.

The chain combines TRBV10-3 with TRBJ2-1; weak D call: TRBD2 (6 bases). The CDR3 is 10 residues long. V lost 8 bases and J lost 15, with 14 bases in between. Germline V lookup: CDR1 ENHRY, CDR2 SYGVKD. DNA of the CDR3: TGTGCCATCGGAACGGGAGCCCTGTTCTTC. Translation: CAIGTGALFF.

The rearrangement uses TRBV6-6 and TRBJ1-1, with unresolved D. Germline V gives CDR1 MNHNY, CDR2 SVGAGI (reference sequence). Trimming removed 8 bases from V and 0 bases from J, with 7 bases in between. CDR3 length: 12 amino acids. The CDR3 sequence is CASGPVNTEAFF. The CDR3 DNA reads as TGTGCCAGCGGCCCGGTGAACACTGAAGCTTTCTTT.

This clone was counted a single time. This chain joins TRBV7-8 and TRBJ2-1; TRBD2 agrees at 9 bases. This CDR3 has 19 residues. Germline CDR1 SGHVS, CDR2 FQNEAQ. The V segment lost 3 bases and the J segment 5 bases; nucleotides outside the gene matches: 17. The CDR3 reads CASSFIAGEFLWSDNEQFF. For the CDR3, the DNA is TGTGCCAGCAGCTTTATAGCGGGAGAGTTTCTGTGGTCGGACAATGAGCAGTTCTTC.

The CDR3 loop reads CASSYRDRVTYEQYF. CDR3 sequence (DNA): TGTGCCAGCAGCTACCGGGACAGGGTTACCTACGAGCAGTACTTC. The chain couples TRBV7-6 to TRBJ2-7; 9 bases are a match to TRBD1. The CDR3 runs to 15 residues. V shed 4 bases and J 2 bases; nucleotides not matched to a gene: 6. Germline CDR1 is SGHVS and CDR2 is FNYEAQ.

The chain carries TRBV6-1 and TRBJ1-1; D remains unclear. CDR3 length equals 11 residues. Deletions cut 3 bases from V and 7 bases from J, with 6 bases between. CDR1 and CDR2 (germline): MNHNS, SASEGT. This chain's CDR3 is CASSEIYEAFF. CDR3 DNA sequence: TGTGCCAGCAGTGAGATATATGAAGCTTTCTTT.

This chain uses TRBV10-3 with TRBJ1-6; no firm D call. The ends were cut back, 7 bases at V and 7 bases at J, with 11 bases in the middle. Germline CDR1 is ENHRY and CDR2 is SYGVKD. The CDR3 is 13 amino acids. This CDR3 reads CAITDLGNSPLHF. CDR3 DNA: TGTGCCATCACGGACTTGGGAAATTCACCCCTCCACTTT.

The chain is built from TRBV11-1 and TRBJ2-1, with D perhaps TRBD2 (5 bases). Trimming removed 5 bases from V and 0 bases from J, with 14 bases in between. Per the germline V gene, CDR1 is SGHAT and CDR2 is FQDESV (reference sequence). The CDR3 covers 16 residues. CDR3 amino acids: CASSVFEGRSYNEQFF. The CDR3 DNA reads TGTGCCAGCAGCGTTTTCGAGGGCCGCTCCTACAATGAGCAGTTCTTC.

CDR3 protein: CASSLASGTYNEQFF. As DNA, the CDR3 is TGCGCCAGCAGCTTGGCTAGCGGTACCTACAATGAGCAGTTCTTC. The chain uses TRBV5-1 and TRBJ2-1, with TRBD2 identical over 7 bases. The CDR3 has 15 residues. The germline V gene has CDR1 SGHRS and CDR2 YFSETQ. Germline trimming cut 0 bases from V and 2 bases from J; bases unmatched to any gene: 2.

The rearrangement joins TRBV9 to TRBJ1-2; 8 nucleotides line up with TRBD1. The CDR3 consists of 16 residues. The J segment lost 2 bases and the V segment lost 0 bases, leaving 6 bases of the junction unmatched. Germline V gives CDR1 SGDLS, CDR2 YYNGEE. The CDR3 region has the DNA TGTGCCAGCAGCGTAGGCCCGACAGGGGAGAACTATGGCTACACCTTC. The encoded protein is CASSVGPTGENYGYTF.

The chain recombines TRBV19 with TRBJ1-6; TRBD1 might be the D (6 bases). From germline, CDR1 is LNHDA and CDR2 SQIVND (reference sequence). CDR3 size: 14 residues. Between the trimmed V and J ends, which lost 1 base and 7 bases, there was a span of 8 bases. CDR3 protein: CASSIGQGNSPLHF. The CDR3 DNA reads as TGTGCCAGTAGTATAGGGCAGGGGAATTCACCCCTCCACTTT. Using reference TRBV19 and TRBJ1-6 for the parts outside the CDR3, the full variable domain is DGGITQSPKYLFRKEGQNVTLSCEQNLNHDAMYWYRQDPGQGLRLIYYSQIVNDFQKGDIAEGYSVSREKKESFPLTVTSAQKNPTAFYLCASSIGQGNSPLHFGNGTRLTVT.

This clone showed up just once. The V and J genes are TRBV30 and TRBJ2-7, with TRBD2 as a possible D gene (5 bases). The CDR3 runs to 15 residues. The V gene lost 0 bases and the J gene lost 7 bases, with 19 bases spanning the gap. Germline-derived CDR1 and CDR2 are GTSNPN and SVGIG (reference sequence). For the CDR3, the DNA is TGTGCCTGGAGTGTACCCGGGGTCCCGGGGTTAGAGCAGTACTTC. Translating gives CAWSVPGVPGLEQYF.

This clone was seen just once. CDR3 nucleotide sequence: TGTGCCAGCAGAGGCAGGGGCTCCTACGAGCAGTACTTC. Amino acids: CASRGRGSYEQYF. The chain links TRBV2 to TRBJ2-7; a possible D gene is TRBD1 (6 bases). The germline V gene has CDR1 SNHLY and CDR2 FYNNEI. The CDR3 contains 13 residues. V was trimmed by 6 bases and J by 0 bases, leaving 9 bases between them.

The chain uses TRBV4-3 and TRBJ2-7; 7 bases match TRBD1. CDR1 is LGHNA, CDR2 YSLEER, per germline. With 2 bases clipped from V and 0 bases from J, the junction kept 4 bases outside the gene matches. The CDR3 runs 15 residues. CDR3 in DNA: TGCGCCAGCAGCCAAATACAGGGGACCTCCTACGAGCAGTACTTC. Protein: CASSQIQGTSYEQYF.

The genes are TRBV6-1 and TRBJ1-2, with a tentative D call TRBD1 (6 bases). Looked up from germline, CDR1 is MNHNS and CDR2 is SASEGT. CDR3 length equals 13 residues. The V and J ends lost 6 bases and 2 bases respectively, with 10 bases between them. CDR3 residues: CASRLDRNYGYTF. The CDR3, as DNA: TGTGCCAGCAGATTGGACAGAAACTATGGCTACACCTTC.